These 17 T cell receptor beta chains share one sample of origin, sequenced in a study of blood T cells in healthy people across ages. Together with a sample-barcoded 5' primer, a J-beta primer mix was included in a second PCR lasting roughly 6 to 12 cycles. TCRdb reanalysed the 5' RACE reads using MiXCR and keeps one entry per CDR3 protein. The sample shows hundreds of thousands of distinct CDR3 sequences, around a quarter of them seen only once. The same specimen was also included in a second study, on T cells of mothers and their children.

Sequenced sample: blood. The receptors originated from a boy younger than 18 in good health.

V is TRBV29-1 and J is TRBJ2-1; D is perhaps TRBD2 (7 bases). CDR1 SQVTM and CDR2 ANQGSEA come from the germline V gene. This CDR3 spans 14 amino acids. The germline V and J ends were trimmed by 8 bases and 4 bases, with 18 bases remaining between them. The CDR3 here is CSLPLRGGYNEQFF. For the CDR3, the DNA is TGCAGCCTCCCCCTAAGGGGGGGGTACAATGAGCAGTTCTTC.

In this sample, this clonotype turned up a few times. The junction departs from the called germline gene at one end, perhaps through a read error. This sequence joins TRBV28 and TRBJ1-2; 12 bases are shared with TRBD1. CDR1 MDHEN and CDR2 SYDVKM come from the germline V gene. This CDR3 comprises 14 residues. CDR3 coding DNA: TGTGCCAGCAGTTCCGGGACAGGGGGCACGGCACTAGACTTC. Its protein product is CASSSGTGGTALDF.

This sequence joins TRBV6-5 and TRBJ1-3; D is unclear. Germline CDR1 is MNHEY and CDR2 is SVGAGI. The CDR3 is 15 residues long. Trimming took off 4 bases at V and 0 bases at J, with 10 bases between the two ends. CDR3 sequence reads: CASSSTRASGNTIYF. The CDR3 coding sequence is TGTGCCAGCAGTTCCACGCGGGCCTCTGGAAACACCATATATTTT.

This chain links TRBV7-9 with TRBJ1-4; D is ambiguous. The V end was cut by 4 bases, the J end by 10 bases, with 10 bases between. This CDR3 has 12 amino acids. In germline, CDR1 is SEHNR, CDR2 FQNEAQ (reference sequence). CDR3 in DNA: TGTGCCAGCAGCTCCTGGACTCCAAAACTGTTTTTT. Translating gives CASSSWTPKLFF.

The rearrangement uses TRBV29-1 and TRBJ1-4; 9 bases align to TRBD1. V lost 6 bases, J lost 1 base, and 0 bases stayed unmatched. Germline CDR1 reads SQVTM; CDR2 reads ANQGSEA. This CDR3 region has 13 residues. CDR3 DNA sequence: TGCAGCGTGGACAGGGGAACTAATGAAAAACTGTTTTTT. Its translation is CSVDRGTNEKLFF.

The gene calls are TRBV3-1 and TRBJ2-7; the D is unclear. The length of the CDR3 is 12 residues. Trimming shortened V by 2 bases and J by 7 bases, and 9 bases separated the two germline ends. Germline assignment: CDR1 LGHDT and CDR2 YNNKEL (reference sequence). CDR3 region: CASSQFTREQYF. As DNA, the CDR3 is TGTGCCAGCAGCCAATTCACCCGTGAGCAGTACTTC.

The V call is TRBV11-3, the J call TRBJ1-4, with D perhaps TRBD1 (5 bases). Per germline, CDR1 SGHNT and CDR2 YENEEA. Trimming took 5 bases from V and 7 from J, leaving 11 bases between them. The CDR3 is made up of 13 amino acids. CDR3 sequence reads: CASSRPGLEKLFF. CDR3 DNA sequence: TGTGCCAGCAGCCGACCGGGACTTGAAAAACTGTTTTTT.

This clonotype was counted a few times. One junction end does not reproduce the germline sequence, and a read error may be involved. The chain uses TRBV3-1 and TRBJ2-7; unclear D gene. CDR3 length: 11 amino acids. CDR1 and CDR2 (germline): LGHDT, YNNKEL (reference sequence). CDR3 DNA: TGTGCCAGCAGTCAAGTTCACGAGCAGTACTTC. Its translation is CASSQVHEQYF.

This clonotype was found a few times. The chain joins TRBV4-1 to TRBJ1-5; D is uncertain. Germline CDR1 and CDR2: MGHRA and YSYEKL. The CDR3 contains 13 residues. V was clipped by 1 base and J by 6 bases, with 7 bases between them. The CDR3 region is CASSQVGSQPQHF. The CDR3 bases are TGCGCCAGCAGCCAAGTAGGGAGTCAGCCCCAGCATTTT.

This clonotype was seen only a few times. The rearrangement links TRBV13 to TRBJ1-2; D may be TRBD1 (6 bases). Germline CDR1 PRHDT, CDR2 FYEKMQ (reference sequence). The CDR3 contains 14 residues. The V end was cut by 2 bases, the J end by 5 bases, with 12 bases between. CDR3 coding DNA: TGTGCCAGCAGCTTAAAGGGGGTGGAATATGGCTACACCTTC. The encoded protein is CASSLKGVEYGYTF.

The chain is built from TRBV6-2 or TRBV6-3 and TRBJ2-4, with TRBD1 identical over 7 bases. V trimming: 6 bases; J trimming: 0 bases; junction bases outside the gene matches: 5. The CDR3 contains 15 residues. The V gene's germline CDR1 is MNHEY and CDR2 SVGEGT. The CDR3 is CASSRGGRAKNIQYF. In DNA form, the CDR3 reads TGTGCCAGCAGCCGAGGGGGCAGAGCCAAAAACATTCAGTACTTC.

The V gene is TRBV6-5, the J gene TRBJ2-1; maybe TRBD1 (6 bases). From germline, CDR1 is MNHEY and CDR2 SVGAGI. This CDR3 comprises 17 residues. Trimming pared 0 bases from V and 4 bases from J, leaving 16 bases between. Here the CDR3 DNA reads TGTGCCAGCAGTTACTCCCTGCCCCAGGGGATATACAATGAGCAGTTCTTC. Translation: CASSYSLPQGIYNEQFF.

This clonotype was counted only a few times. The chain joins TRBV2 to TRBJ1-2, with unresolved D. The CDR3 spans 13 residues. Between the trimmed V and J ends, which lost 7 bases and 8 bases, there was a span of 17 bases. From germline, CDR1 is SNHLY and CDR2 FYNNEI. CDR3 residues: CASTFERAYGYTF. CDR3 nucleotides: TGTGCCAGCACTTTCGAGAGGGCTTACGGCTACACCTTC.

There are a few counts of this clonotype. The rearrangement links TRBV7-3 to TRBJ2-5, with a tentative D call TRBD1 (6 bases). The CDR3 extends over 13 amino acids. Germline V gene sequence: CDR1 SGHTA, CDR2 FQGTGA. Deletions cut 5 bases from V and 4 bases from J, with 11 bases between. For the CDR3, the DNA is TGTGCCAGCAGCGCGGACAGTGCAGAGACCCAGTACTTC. Translated: CASSADSAETQYF.

The V and J genes are TRBV6-5 and TRBJ2-1, with TRBD1 matching 9 bases. CDR1 is MNHEY, CDR2 SVGAGI, per germline. Losses at the gene ends were 5 bases for V and 8 bases for J; bases not matched to a gene: 13. This CDR3 region has 16 residues. The CDR3: CASSHGTGKFFHEQFF. The CDR3 region has the DNA TGTGCCAGCAGTCACGGGACAGGGAAGTTTTTCCATGAGCAGTTCTTC.

This clonotype has more than one count but fewer than ten. The J gene is TRBJ2-5, the V gene TRBV18; D is perhaps TRBD1 (5 bases). Germline values: CDR1 KGHSH, CDR2 LQKENI. This CDR3 is built from 15 residues. V was trimmed by 0 bases and J by 3 bases, leaving 11 bases between them. CDR3 nucleotide sequence: TGTGCCAGCTCACCACCGGGGCATACAAAAGAGACCCAGTACTTC. Translation: CASSPPGHTKETQYF.

This clonotype has only a few counts. The V gene is TRBV7-9, the J gene TRBJ2-5; weak D call: TRBD2 (5 bases). This CDR3 is built from 13 residues. Germline CDR1 and CDR2: SEHNR and FQNEAQ (reference sequence). V shed 7 bases and J shed 5 bases, with 14 bases lying between them. The CDR3 coding sequence is TGTGCCAGCACCCGGACTGTCGGGGAGACCCAGTACTTC. Its translation: CASTRTVGETQYF.